This T cell receptor beta chain appears in the sequencing data of a study of T-cell reconstitution after alpha-beta-depleted transplantation in children. This clonotype was seen only a few times. Germline V gives CDR1 SEHNR, CDR2 FQNEAQ (reference sequence). V was trimmed by 7 bases and J by 3 bases, leaving 14 bases between them. The CDR3 has 14 amino acids. Unique molecular identifiers tagged the TCRbeta library. TCRdb ran MiXCR on the PCR reads and lists one entry per CDR3 protein. The table records roughly 500,000 distinct CDR3 sequences, roughly a tenth of them present only once. The rearrangement uses TRBV7-9 and TRBJ2-3, with D possibly TRBD1 on 5 matching bases. The material sequenced was PBMCs, taken before TCRalphabeta/CD19-depleted stem cell transplant. This clonotype originated in a child aged 2 to 10 with inherited bone marrow failure, due to receive a stem cell transplant. CDR3 loop: CASTHTPGTDTQYF. CDR3 DNA sequence: TGTGCCAGCACCCACACTCCAGGGACAGATACGCAGTATTTT.